This T cell receptor (beta chain) originates from a study of cytomegalovirus exposure and HLA in healthy donors. Study-level points and caveats: One cluster of highly shared sequence variants probably arose as a sequencing artifact. It was taken for granted in presence/absence analyses that sequencing depth across donors was roughly uniform.

On this clone: As yet, its antigen is unknown.

CDR1 is MNHEY, CDR2 SMNVEV, per germline (reference sequence). The CDR3 contains 17 residues. V lost 5 bases to trimming and J lost 4 bases; unmatched junction nucleotides: 10. PCR was performed using 60 Vbeta and 13 Jbeta primers. Profiled with immunoSEQ multiplex PCR; TCRdb holds only in-frame clones, not every one. The sample lists around 99,000 clones, 77% occurring once. The sequence derives from a male donor in good health and CMV-seronegative. Sequenced sample: PBMCs. This chain joins TRBV27 and TRBJ2-1; 11 nucleotides align to TRBD2. This CDR3 reads CASSADETSGVYNEQFF. The CDR3 DNA sequence: TGTGCCAGCAGTGCTGACGAGACTAGCGGGGTGTACAATGAGCAGTTCTTC.